Listed below are T cell receptor beta chains from one sample, sequenced in a study of metastatic and nonmetastatic thyroid tumors. TCRdb re-processed the PCR reads through MiXCR. The sample has about 7,800 clones; roughly a quarter are singletons. The sample was adjacent normal tissue. Receptors were obtained from a female donor with papillary thyroid cancer or a benign thyroid nodule (not recorded which). Some clones in this sample may be carry-over from other donors' samples. Each CDR3 is given with its conserved first and last residue. The D gene is left open where the match is weak. For some rows the clone size is stated as once, few or many, or as a class when expanded; others skip it.

v_call	d_call	j_call	clone_size	cdr3_nt	cdr3_aa
TRBV20-1	TRBD2	TRBJ2-7	medium-sized	TGCAGTGCTAGAGACACACTAGCGGGCTACGAGCAGTACTTC	CSARDTLAGYEQYF
TRBV6-1	TRBD1	TRBJ1-1	few	TGTGCCAGCATGGGGACAGGGGCTGACACTGAAGCTTTCTTT	CASMGTGADTEAFF
TRBV11-1	.	TRBJ2-1	once	TGTGCCAGCAGCTGGAGTGTGATCGAGGCCAATGAGCAGTTCTTC	CASSWSVIEANEQFF
TRBV20-1	TRBD2	TRBJ2-7	.	TGCAGTGCTAGTAAGGGATTTCCGGGACTAGCGGGAGGAGACGAGCAGTACTTC	CSASKGFPGLAGGDEQYF
TRBV10-3	TRBD2	TRBJ2-7	many	TGTGCCATCATGTGGACTAGCGGGGACAACGAGCAGTACTTC	CAIMWTSGDNEQYF
TRBV7-6	TRBD1	TRBJ1-1	few	TGTGCCAGCAGCACAGGGGACACTGAAGCTTTCTTT	CASSTGDTEAFF
TRBV5-4	.	TRBJ1-3	.	TGTGCCAGCAGCCCGAACGGGGGCTCTGGAAACACCATATATTTT	CASSPNGGSGNTIYF
TRBV11-2	.	TRBJ2-7	.	TGTGCCAGCAGCTTACTGGCTAGGGGGGGAACCTACGAGCAGTACTTC	CASSLLARGGTYEQYF
TRBV9	.	TRBJ2-7	.	TGTGCCAGCAGCGCCACGTTGGGCTACGAGCAGTACTTC	CASSATLGYEQYF
TRBV5-1	TRBD1	TRBJ2-2	medium-sized	TGCGCCAGCAGCGCCGGACAGGGACGGAACACCGGGGAGCTGTTTTTT	CASSAGQGRNTGELFF
TRBV6-1	.	TRBJ2-7	few	TGTGCCAGCAGGAACAGGGAGGGAGGGTACGAGCAGTACTTC	CASRNREGGYEQYF